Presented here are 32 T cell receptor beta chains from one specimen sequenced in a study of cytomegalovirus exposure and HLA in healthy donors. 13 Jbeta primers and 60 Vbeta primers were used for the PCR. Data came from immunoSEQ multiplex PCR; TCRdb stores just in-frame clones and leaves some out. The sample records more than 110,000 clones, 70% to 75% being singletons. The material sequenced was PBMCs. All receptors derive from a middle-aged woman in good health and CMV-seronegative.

CDR3 amino acids: CAKKKRDPDPHEQYV. CDR3 DNA: TGTGCCAAAAAAAAGCGGGATCCCGATCCCCACGAGCAGTACGTC. The J gene is TRBJ2-7, the V gene TRBV6-5; 7 bases are shared with TRBD2. The V segment lost 10 bases and the J segment 5 bases; nucleotides outside the gene matches: 17. Per germline, CDR1 MNHEY and CDR2 SVGAGI. The CDR3 has 15 amino acids.

Here the CDR3 reads CAISDNSYSHQPQHF. The CDR3 DNA sequence: TGTGCCATCAGTGACAACAGCTATTCACATCAGCCCCAGCATTTT. The chain links TRBV10-3 to TRBJ1-5; D gene uncertain. Deletions cut 3 bases from V and 5 bases from J, with 14 bases between. The CDR3 consists of 15 residues. CDR1 is ENHRY, CDR2 SYGVKD, per germline.

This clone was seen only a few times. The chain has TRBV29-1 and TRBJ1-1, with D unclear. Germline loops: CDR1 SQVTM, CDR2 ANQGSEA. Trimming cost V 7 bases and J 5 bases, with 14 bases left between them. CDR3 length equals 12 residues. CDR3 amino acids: CSGRAARTEAFF. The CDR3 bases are TGCAGCGGACGAGCGGCGCGGACTGAAGCTTTCTTT.

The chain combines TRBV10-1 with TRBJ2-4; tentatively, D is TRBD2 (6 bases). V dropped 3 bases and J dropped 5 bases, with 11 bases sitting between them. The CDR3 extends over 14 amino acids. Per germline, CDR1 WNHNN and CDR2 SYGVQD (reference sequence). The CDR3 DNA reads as TGCGCCAGCAGTGAAGCCTCGGGAGAAAACATTCAGTACTTC. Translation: CASSEASGENIQYF.

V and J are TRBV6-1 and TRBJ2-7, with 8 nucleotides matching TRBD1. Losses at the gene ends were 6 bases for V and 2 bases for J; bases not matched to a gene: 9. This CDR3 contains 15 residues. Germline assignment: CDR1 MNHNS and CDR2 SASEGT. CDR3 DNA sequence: TGTGCCAGCAGCTCAGGGGGCGGTGGAGCCTACGAGCAGTACGTC. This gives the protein CASSSGGGGAYEQYV.

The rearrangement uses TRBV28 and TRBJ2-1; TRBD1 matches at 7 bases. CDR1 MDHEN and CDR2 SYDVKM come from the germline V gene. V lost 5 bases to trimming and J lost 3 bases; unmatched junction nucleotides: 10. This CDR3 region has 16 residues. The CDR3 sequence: CASSTIRDRNYNEQFF. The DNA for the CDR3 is TGTGCCAGCAGTACTATCCGGGACAGAAACTACAATGAGCAGTTCTTC.

The DNA for the CDR3 is TGCGCCAGCAGCTTCGGGGAACAGGGTAATGGCTACACCTTC. Translating gives CASSFGEQGNGYTF. This sequence joins TRBV5-1 and TRBJ1-2; D is perhaps TRBD1 (6 bases). Trimming took off 2 bases at V and 6 bases at J, with 14 bases between the two ends. Germline values: CDR1 SGHRS, CDR2 YFSETQ. This CDR3 is 14 amino acids long.

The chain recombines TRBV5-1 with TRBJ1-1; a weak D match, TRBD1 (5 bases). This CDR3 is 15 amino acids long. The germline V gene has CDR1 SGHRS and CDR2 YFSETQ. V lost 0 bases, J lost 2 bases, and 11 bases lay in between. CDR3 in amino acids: CASSLATQGNTEAFF. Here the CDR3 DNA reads TGCGCCAGCAGCTTGGCCACCCAGGGCAACACTGAAGCTTTCTTT.

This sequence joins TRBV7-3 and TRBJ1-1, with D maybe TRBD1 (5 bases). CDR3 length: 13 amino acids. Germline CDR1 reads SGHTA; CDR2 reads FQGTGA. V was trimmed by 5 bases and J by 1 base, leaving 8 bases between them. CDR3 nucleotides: TGTGCCAGCAGCACAGGTGCGAACACTGAAGCTTTCTTT. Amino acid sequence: CASSTGANTEAFF.

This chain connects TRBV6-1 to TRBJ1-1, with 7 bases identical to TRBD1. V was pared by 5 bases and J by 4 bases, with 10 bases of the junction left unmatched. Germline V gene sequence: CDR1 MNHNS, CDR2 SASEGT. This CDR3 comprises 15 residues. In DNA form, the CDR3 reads TGTGCCAGCAGTTCAAACCCGACAGGGTCCACTGAAGCTTTCTTT. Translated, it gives CASSSNPTGSTEAFF.

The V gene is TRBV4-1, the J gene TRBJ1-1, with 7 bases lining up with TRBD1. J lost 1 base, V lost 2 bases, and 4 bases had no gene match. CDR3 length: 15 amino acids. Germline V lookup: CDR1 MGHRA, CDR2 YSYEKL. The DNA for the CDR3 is TGCGCCAGCAGCCAAAGGACAGGACAGAACACTGAAGCTTTCTTT. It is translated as CASSQRTGQNTEAFF.

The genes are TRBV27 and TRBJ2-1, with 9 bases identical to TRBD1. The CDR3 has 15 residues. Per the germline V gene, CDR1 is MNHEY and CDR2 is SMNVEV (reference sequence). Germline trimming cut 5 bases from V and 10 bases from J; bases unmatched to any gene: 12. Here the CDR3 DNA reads TGTGCCAGCAGTCTCGTACAGGGGGCCGGTCGGGAGCAGTTCTTC. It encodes CASSLVQGAGREQFF.

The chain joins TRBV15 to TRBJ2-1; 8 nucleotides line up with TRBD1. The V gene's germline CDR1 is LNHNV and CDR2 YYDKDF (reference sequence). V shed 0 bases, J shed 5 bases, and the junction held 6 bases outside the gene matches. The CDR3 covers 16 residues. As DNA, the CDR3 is TGTGCCACCAGCAGAGATCCGACAGGGGTCCACAATGAGCAGTTCTTC. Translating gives CATSRDPTGVHNEQFF.

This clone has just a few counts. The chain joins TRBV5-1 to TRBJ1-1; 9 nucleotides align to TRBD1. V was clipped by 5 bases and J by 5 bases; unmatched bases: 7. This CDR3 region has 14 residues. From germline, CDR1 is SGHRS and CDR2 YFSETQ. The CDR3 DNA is TGCGCCAGCAGTCTGGACAGGGGAAGTACTGAAGCTTTCTTT. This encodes CASSLDRGSTEAFF.

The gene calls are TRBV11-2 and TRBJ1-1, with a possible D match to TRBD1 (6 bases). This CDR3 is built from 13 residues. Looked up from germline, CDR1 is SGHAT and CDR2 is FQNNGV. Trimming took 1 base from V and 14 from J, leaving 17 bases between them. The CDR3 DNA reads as TGTGCCAGCAGCTTAGCGCACAGGGATCCGGGATTCTTT. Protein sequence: CASSLAHRDPGFF.

This chain's CDR3 is CASSPSAGTGNTGELFF. The CDR3 nucleotides are TGTGCCAGCAGCCCCTCGGCCGGGACAGGCAACACCGGGGAGCTGTTTTTT. The V and J genes are TRBV7-6 and TRBJ2-2; TRBD1 matches at 8 bases. CDR1 SGHVS and CDR2 FNYEAQ come from the germline V gene. The CDR3 contains 17 residues. J was trimmed by 2 bases and V by 5 bases; bases with no gene match: 10.

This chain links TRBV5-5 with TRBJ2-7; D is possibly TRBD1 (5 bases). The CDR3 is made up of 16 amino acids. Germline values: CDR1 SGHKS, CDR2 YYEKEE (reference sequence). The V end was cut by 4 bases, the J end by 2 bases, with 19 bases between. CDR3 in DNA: TGTGCCAGCAGCCCTACGGACATATCCCGCCCCTACGAGCAGTACGTC. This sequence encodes CASSPTDISRPYEQYV.

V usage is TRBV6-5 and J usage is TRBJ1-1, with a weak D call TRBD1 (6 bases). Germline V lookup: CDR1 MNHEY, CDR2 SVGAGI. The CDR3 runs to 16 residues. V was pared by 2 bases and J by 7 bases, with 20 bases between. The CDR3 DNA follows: TGTGCCAGCAGTTACGACATCGGGACATCGAGAAATGAAGCTTTCTTT. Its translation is CASSYDIGTSRNEAFF.

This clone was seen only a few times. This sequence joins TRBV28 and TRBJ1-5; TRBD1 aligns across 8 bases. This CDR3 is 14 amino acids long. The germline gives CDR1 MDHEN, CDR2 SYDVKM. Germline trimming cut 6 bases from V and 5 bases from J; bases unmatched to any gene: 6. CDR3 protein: CASRTDRGYQPQHF. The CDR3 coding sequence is TGTGCCAGCAGGACAGACAGGGGATATCAGCCCCAGCATTTT. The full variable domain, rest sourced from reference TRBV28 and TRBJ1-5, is DVKVTQSSRYLVKRTGEKVFLECVQDMDHENMFWYRQDPGLGLRLIYFSYDVKMKEKGDIPEGYSVSREKKERFSLILESASTNQTSMYLCASRTDRGYQPQHFGDGTRLSIL.

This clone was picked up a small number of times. The CDR3 sequence: CASSTLEPGELFF. For the CDR3, the DNA is TGTGCCAGCAGTACACTAGAGCCCGGGGAGCTGTTTTTT. The chain combines TRBV6-6 with TRBJ2-2, with D possibly being TRBD2 (5 bases). From germline, CDR1 is MNHNY and CDR2 SVGAGI (reference sequence). The CDR3 covers 13 residues. The germline V and J ends were trimmed by 5 bases and 6 bases, with 10 bases remaining between them.

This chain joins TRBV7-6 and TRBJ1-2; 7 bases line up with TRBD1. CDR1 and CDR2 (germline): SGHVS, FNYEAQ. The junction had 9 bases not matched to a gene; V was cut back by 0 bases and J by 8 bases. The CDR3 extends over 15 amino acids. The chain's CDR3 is CASSLASQGVGGYTF. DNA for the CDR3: TGTGCCAGCAGCTTAGCTAGTCAGGGGGTTGGCGGCTACACCTTC.

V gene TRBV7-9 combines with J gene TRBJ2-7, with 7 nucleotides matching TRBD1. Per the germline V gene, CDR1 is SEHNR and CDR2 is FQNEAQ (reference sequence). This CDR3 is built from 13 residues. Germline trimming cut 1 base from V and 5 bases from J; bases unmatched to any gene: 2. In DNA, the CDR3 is TGTGCCAGCAGCTTAGACAGGGGTCACGAGCAGTACGTC. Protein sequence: CASSLDRGHEQYV.

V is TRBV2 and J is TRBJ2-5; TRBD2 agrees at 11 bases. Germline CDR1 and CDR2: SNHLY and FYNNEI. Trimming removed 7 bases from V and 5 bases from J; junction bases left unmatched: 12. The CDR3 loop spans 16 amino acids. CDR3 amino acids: CASTPPTSGVKETQYF. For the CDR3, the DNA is TGTGCCAGCACGCCCCCGACTAGCGGGGTTAAGGAGACCCAGTACTTC.

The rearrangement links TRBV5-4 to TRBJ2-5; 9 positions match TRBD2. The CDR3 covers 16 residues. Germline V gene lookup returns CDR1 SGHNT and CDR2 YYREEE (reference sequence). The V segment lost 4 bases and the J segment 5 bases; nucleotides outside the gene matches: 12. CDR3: CASSRGTSHRGETQYF. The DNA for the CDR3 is TGTGCCAGCAGCCGAGGGACTAGCCACCGAGGGGAGACCCAGTACTTC.

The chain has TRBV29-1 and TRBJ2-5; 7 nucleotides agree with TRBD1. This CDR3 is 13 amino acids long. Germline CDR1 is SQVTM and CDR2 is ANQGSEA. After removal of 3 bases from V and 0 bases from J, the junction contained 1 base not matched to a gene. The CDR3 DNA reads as TGCAGCGTTGACAGGGGGTACCAAGAGACCCAGTACTTC. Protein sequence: CSVDRGYQETQYF.

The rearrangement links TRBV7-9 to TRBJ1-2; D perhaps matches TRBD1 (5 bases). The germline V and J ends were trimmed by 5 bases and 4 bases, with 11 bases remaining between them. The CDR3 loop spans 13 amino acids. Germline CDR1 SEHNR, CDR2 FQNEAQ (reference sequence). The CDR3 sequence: CASSPEGLYGYTF. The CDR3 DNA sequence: TGTGCCAGCAGCCCAGAGGGACTCTATGGCTACACCTTC.

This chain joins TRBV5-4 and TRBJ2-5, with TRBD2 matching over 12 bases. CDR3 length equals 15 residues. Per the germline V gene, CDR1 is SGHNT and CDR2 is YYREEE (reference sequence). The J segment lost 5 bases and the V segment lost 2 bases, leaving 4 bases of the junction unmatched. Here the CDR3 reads CASSLTGTSGETQYF. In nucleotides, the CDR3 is TGTGCCAGCAGCTTAACCGGGACTAGCGGGGAGACCCAGTACTTC. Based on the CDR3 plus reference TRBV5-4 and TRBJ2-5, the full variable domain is ETGVTQSPTHLIKTRGQQVTLRCSSQSGHNTVSWYQQALGQGPQFIFQYYREEENGRGNFPPRFSGLQFPNYSSELNVNALELDDSALYLCASSLTGTSGETQYFGPGTRLLVL.

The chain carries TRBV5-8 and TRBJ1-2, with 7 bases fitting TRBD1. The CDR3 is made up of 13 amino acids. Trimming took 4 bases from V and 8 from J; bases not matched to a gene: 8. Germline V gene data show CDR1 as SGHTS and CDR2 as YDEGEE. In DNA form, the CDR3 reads TGTGCCAGCAGCAAGACAGGGACCAGGGGCTACACCTTC. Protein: CASSKTGTRGYTF.

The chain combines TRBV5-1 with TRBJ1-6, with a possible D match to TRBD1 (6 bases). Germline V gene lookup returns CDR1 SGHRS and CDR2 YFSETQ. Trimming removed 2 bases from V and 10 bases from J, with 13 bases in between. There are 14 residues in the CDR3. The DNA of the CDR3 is TGCGCCAGCAGCTTAACAGGGCCGGGGTCACCCCTCCACTTT. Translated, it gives CASSLTGPGSPLHF. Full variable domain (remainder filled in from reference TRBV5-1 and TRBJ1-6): KAGVTQTPRYLIKTRGQQVTLSCSPISGHRSVSWYQQTPGQGLQFLFEYFSETQRNKGNFPGRFSGRQFSNSRSEMNVSTLELGDSALYLCASSLTGPGSPLHFGNGTRLTVT.

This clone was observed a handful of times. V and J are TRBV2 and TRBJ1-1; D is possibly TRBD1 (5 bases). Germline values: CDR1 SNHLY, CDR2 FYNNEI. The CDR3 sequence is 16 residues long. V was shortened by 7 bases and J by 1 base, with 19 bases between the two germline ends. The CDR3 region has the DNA TGTGCCAGCAAAGGACAAGACCTACTCCGGAACACTGAAGCTTTCTTT. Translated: CASKGQDLLRNTEAFF.

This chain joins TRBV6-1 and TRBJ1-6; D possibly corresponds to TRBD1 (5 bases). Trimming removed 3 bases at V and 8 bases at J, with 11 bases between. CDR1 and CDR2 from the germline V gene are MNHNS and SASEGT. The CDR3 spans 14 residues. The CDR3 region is CASSDRQGDSPLHF. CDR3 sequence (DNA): TGTGCCAGCAGTGATCGACAAGGGGATTCACCCCTCCACTTT.

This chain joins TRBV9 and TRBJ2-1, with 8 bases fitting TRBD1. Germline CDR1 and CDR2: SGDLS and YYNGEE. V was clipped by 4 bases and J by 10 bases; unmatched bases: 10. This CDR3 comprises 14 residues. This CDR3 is CASSSGQGHLEQFF. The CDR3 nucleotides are TGTGCCAGCAGCTCAGGACAGGGACACCTGGAGCAGTTCTTC.